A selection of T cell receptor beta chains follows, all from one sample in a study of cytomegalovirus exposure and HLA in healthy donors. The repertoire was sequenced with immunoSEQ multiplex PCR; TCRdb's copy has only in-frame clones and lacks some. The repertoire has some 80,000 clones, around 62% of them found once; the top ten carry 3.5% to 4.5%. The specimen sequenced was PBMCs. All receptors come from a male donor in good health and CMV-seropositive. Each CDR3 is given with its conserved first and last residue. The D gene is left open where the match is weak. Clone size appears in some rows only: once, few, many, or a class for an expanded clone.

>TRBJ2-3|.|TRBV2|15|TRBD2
TGTGCCAGCAGTTCACTAGCGGGAGTCACAGATACGCAGTATTTT
CASSSLAGVTDTQYF
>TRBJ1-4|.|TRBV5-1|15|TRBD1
TGCGCCAGCAGCTTGGCCGGGACAGGGAATGAAAAACTGTTTTTT
CASSLAGTGNEKLFF
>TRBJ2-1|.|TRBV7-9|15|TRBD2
TGTGCCAGCAGCGATAGCGGGGGGCAGCACAATGAGCAGTTCTTC
CASSDSGGQHNEQFF
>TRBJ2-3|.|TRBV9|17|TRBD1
TGTGCCAGCAGCCTAACCGACAGGGCCCCGCTTCCAGATACGCAGTATTTT
CASSLTDRAPLPDTQYF
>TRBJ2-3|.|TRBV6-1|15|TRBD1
TGTGCCAGCAGGAGGACAGGGTCAAGGGGAGATACGCAGTATTTT
CASRRTGSRGDTQYF
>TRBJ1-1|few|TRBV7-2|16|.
TGTGCCAGCAGCCCGGGGGGGGCCAGGGGATGGACTGAAGCTTTCTTT
CASSPGGARGWTEAFF
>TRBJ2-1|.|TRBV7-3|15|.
TGTGCCAGCAGCTTAGACTACCAGAACCCCAATGAGCAGTTCTTC
CASSLDYQNPNEQFF
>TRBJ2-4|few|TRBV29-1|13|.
TGCAGCGTCGAAGGGACCCAGGGAAACATTCAGTACTTC
CSVEGTQGNIQYF
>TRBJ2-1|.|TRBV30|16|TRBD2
TGTGCCTGGAGTGTGATGACTAGCAGCCCCTACAATGAGCAGTTCTTC
CAWSVMTSSPYNEQFF
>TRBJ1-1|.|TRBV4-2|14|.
TGTGCCAGCAGCCAAGACAGGCAGCGGAGTGAAGCTTTCTTT
CASSQDRQRSEAFF
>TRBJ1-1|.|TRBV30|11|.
TGTGCCTGGAGTTTCAGCACTGAAGCTTTCTTT
CAWSFSTEAFF
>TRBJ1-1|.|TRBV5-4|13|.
TGTGCCAGCAGCTTCGACAGAAACACTGAAGCTTTCTTT
CASSFDRNTEAFF
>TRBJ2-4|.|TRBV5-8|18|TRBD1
TGTGCCAGCACCGACCAGGGGGTGAGGTTACTAGCCAAAAACATTCAGTACTTC
CASTDQGVRLLAKNIQYF
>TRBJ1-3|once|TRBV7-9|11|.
TGTGCCAGCAGCCTGGGAAACACCATATATTTT
CASSLGNTIYF
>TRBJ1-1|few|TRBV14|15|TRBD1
TGTGCCAGCAGCCCGGACAGGGGTCTAGGCACTGAAGCTTTCTTT
CASSPDRGLGTEAFF
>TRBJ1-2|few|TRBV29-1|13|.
TGCAGCGTTGGCCCCCCGACAGGCTATGGCTACACCTTC
CSVGPPTGYGYTF
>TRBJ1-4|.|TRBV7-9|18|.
TGTGCCAGCAGCTTAGCACTTCGGACAGCTGCAACTAATGAAAAACTGTTTTTT
CASSLALRTAATNEKLFF
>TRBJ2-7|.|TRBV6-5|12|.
TGTGCCAGTTCGGGACACCCGGGCGAGCAGTACTTC
CASSGHPGEQYF
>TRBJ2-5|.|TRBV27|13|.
TGTGCCAGCAGTTTAGGACATCGAGAGACCCAGTACTTC
CASSLGHRETQYF
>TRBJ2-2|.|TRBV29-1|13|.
TGCAGCGCCGGTGGAGGGTTTCCCGGGGAGCTGTTTTTT
CSAGGGFPGELFF
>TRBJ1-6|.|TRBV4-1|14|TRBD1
TGCGCCAGCAGCCAGCAGGGGGGTAACTCACCCCTCCACTTT
CASSQQGGNSPLHF
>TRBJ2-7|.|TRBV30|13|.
TGTGCCTGGAGCGCCGGGAGCCCTTACGAGCAGTACTTC
CAWSAGSPYEQYF
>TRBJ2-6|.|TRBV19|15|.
TGTGCCAGTAGCCTAGGGGACTCTGGGGCCAACGTCCTGACTTTC
CASSLGDSGANVLTF
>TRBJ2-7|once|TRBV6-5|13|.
TGTGCCAGCAGTTACTCGAGCACCTACGAGCAGTACTTC
CASSYSSTYEQYF
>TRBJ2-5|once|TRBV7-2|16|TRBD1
TGTGCCAGCAGCTTAGAAAGGGACAGGGCTGGAGAGACCCAGTACTTC
CASSLERDRAGETQYF
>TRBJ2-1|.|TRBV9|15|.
TGTGCCAGCAGCCCTACTGGGGCACCATACAATGAGCAGTTCTTC
CASSPTGAPYNEQFF
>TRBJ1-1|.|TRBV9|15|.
TGTGCCAGCAGCGTAGGTCAGGGAACGAACACTGAAGCTTTCTTT
CASSVGQGTNTEAFF
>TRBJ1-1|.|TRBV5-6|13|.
TGTGCCAGCAGCTCAGGTATGAACACTGAAGCTTTCTTT
CASSSGMNTEAFF
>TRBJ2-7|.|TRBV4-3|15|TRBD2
TGCGCCAGCAGCCAAAGTCTAGTCGGGAGGTACGAGCAGTACTTC
CASSQSLVGRYEQYF
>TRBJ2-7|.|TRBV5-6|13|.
TGTGCCAGCAGCGTGGATTACTCCTACGAGCAGTACTTC
CASSVDYSYEQYF
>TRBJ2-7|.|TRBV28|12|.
TGTGCCAGCAGTTTGGGTCGGAGGGAGTGGTACTTC
CASSLGRREWYF
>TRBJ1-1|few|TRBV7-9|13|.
TGTGCCAGCAGCTTAGAAGCCAGGCCGGTAGCTTTCTTT
CASSLEARPVAFF
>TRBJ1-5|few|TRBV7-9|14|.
TGTGCCAGCGCACCCTCAGGTCTCAATCAGCCCCAGCATTTT
CASAPSGLNQPQHF
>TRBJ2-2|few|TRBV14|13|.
TGTGCCAGCAGCCTCCAGGGAACCGGGGAGCTGTTTTTT
CASSLQGTGELFF
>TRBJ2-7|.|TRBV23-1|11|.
TGCGCCAGCAGTCAAGGCCCTGAGCAGTACTTC
CASSQGPEQYF
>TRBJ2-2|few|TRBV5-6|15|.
TGTGCCAGCAAACCGGGACAAACGAACACCGGGGAGCTGTTTTTT
CASKPGQTNTGELFF